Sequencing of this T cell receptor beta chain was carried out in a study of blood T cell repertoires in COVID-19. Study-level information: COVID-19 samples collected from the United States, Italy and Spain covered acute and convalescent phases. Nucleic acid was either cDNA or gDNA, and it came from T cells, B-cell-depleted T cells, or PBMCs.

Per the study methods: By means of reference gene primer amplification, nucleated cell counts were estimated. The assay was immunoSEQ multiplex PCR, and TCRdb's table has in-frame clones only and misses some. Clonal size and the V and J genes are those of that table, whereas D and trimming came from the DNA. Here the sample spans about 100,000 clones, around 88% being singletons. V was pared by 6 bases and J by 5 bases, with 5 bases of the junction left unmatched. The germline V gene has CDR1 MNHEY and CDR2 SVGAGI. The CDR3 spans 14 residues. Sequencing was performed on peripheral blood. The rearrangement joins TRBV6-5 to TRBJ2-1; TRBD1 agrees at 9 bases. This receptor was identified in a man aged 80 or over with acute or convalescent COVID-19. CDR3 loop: CASSRDRAHNEQFF. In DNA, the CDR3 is TGTGCCAGCAGCAGGGACAGGGCCCACAATGAGCAGTTCTTC.